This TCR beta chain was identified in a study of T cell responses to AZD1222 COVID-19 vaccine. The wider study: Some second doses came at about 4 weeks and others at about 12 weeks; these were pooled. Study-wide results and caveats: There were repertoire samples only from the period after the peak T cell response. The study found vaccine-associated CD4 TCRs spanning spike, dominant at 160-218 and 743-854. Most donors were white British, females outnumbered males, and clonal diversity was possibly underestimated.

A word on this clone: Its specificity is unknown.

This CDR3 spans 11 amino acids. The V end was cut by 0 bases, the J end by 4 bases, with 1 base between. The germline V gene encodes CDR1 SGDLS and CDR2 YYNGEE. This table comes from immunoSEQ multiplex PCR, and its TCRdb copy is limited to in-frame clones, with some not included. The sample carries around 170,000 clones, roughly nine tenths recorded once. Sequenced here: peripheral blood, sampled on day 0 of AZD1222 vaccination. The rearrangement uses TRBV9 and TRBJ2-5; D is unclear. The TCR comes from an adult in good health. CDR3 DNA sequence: TGTGCCAGCAGCGTAGCAGAGACCCAGTACTTC. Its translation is CASSVAETQYF.